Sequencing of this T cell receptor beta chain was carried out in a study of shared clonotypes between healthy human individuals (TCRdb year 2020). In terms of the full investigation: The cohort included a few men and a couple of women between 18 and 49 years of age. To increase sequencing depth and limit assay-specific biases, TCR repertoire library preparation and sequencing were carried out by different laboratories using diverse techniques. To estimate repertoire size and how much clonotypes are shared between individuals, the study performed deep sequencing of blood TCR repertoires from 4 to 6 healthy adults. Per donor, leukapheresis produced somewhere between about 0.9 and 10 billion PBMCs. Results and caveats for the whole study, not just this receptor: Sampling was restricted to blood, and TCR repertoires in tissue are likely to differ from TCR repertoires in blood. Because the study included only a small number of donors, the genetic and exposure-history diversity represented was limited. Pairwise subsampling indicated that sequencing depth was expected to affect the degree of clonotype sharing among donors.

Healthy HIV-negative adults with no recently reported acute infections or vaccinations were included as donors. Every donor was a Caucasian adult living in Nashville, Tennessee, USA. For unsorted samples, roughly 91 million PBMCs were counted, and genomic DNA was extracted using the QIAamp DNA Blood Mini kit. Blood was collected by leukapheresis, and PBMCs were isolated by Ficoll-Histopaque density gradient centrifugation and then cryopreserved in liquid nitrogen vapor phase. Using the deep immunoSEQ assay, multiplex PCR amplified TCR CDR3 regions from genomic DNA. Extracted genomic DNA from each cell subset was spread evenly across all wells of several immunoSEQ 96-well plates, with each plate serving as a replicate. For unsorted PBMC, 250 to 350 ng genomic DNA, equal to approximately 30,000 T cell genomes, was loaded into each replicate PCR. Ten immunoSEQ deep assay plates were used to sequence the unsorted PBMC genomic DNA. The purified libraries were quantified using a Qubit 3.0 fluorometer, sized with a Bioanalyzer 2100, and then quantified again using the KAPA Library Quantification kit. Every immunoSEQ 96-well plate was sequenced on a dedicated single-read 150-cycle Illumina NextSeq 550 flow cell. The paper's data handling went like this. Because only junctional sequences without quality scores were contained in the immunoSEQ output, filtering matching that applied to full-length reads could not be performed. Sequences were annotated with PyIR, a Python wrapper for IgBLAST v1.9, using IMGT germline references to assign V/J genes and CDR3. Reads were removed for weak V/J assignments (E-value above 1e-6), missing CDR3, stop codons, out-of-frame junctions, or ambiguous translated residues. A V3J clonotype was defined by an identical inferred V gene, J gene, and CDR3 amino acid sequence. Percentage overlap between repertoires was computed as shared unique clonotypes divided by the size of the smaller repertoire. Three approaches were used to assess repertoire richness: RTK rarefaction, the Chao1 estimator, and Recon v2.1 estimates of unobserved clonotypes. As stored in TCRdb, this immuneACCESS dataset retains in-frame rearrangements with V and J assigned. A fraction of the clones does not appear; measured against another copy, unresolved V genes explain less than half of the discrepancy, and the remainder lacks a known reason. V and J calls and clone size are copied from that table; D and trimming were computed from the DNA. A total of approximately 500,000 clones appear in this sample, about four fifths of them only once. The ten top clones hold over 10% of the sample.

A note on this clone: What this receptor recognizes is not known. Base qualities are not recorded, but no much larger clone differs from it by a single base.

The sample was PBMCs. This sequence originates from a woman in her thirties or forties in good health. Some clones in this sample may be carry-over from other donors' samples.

The nucleotide sequence is TGTGCCAGCAGCCAGGGACGCGACAATCAGCCCCAGCATTTT. Its product reads: CASSQGRDNQPQHF. The chain is made from TRBV5-8 and TRBJ1-5, with a weak D call of TRBD1 (5 bases match). The germline V gene specifies SGHTS as CDR1 and YDEGEE as CDR2. V is shortened by 4 bases, J by 3 bases, and the region joining them spans 11 bases. Inclusive of the bounding cysteine and phenylalanine, the CDR3 is 14 residues long. This entry keeps only the CDR3 DNA: 42 bases, framed from base 1.